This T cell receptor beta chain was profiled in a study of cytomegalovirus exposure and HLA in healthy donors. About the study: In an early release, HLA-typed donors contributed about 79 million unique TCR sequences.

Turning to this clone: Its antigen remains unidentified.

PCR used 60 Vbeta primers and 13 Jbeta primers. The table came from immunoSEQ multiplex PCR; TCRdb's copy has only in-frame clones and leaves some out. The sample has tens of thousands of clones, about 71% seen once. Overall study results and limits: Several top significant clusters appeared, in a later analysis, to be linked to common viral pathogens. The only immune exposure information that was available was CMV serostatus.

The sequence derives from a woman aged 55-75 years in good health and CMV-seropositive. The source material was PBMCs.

The CDR3 DNA reads as TGTGCCAGCAGCGGACTAGCGGGGAGCTACAATGAGCAGTTCTTC. This codes for CASSGLAGSYNEQFF. The chain uses TRBV9 and TRBJ2-1, with TRBD2 matching over 11 bases. The V and J ends lost 3 bases and 3 bases, in that order; junction bases with no gene match: 2. Per germline, CDR1 SGDLS and CDR2 YYNGEE. CDR3 length equals 15 residues.